The sample holds a few counts of the clone carrying this T cell receptor (beta chain). As yet, its antigen is unknown. These data belong to a study of cytomegalovirus exposure and HLA in healthy donors. Whole-study results and caveats: Analysis was carried out at a later point, and it linked a missense DCLRE1C variant to TCR beta V- and J-gene trimming.

This PCR relied on a set of 60 Vbeta primers and 13 Jbeta primers. The table came from immunoSEQ multiplex PCR; TCRdb's copy has only in-frame clones and leaves some out. Of over 150,000 clones in the sample, about four fifths are singletons; the top ten hold over 2.5%. The CDR3 runs 13 residues. Trimming pared 5 bases from V and 1 base from J, leaving 5 bases between. The germline CDR1 and CDR2 sequences are SEHNR and FQNEAQ (reference sequence). Sequencing used PBMCs. This chain connects TRBV7-9 to TRBJ2-2; no reliable D call. This receptor was obtained from a male donor in good health and CMV-seronegative. CDR3 sequence: CASSPLNTGELFF. In nucleotides, the CDR3 is TGTGCCAGCAGCCCTCTGAACACCGGGGAGCTGTTTTTT.